This T cell receptor (beta chain) was obtained from a study of shared clonotypes between healthy human individuals (dated by TCRdb to 2018 to 2021). Regarding the study in general: The cohort included three men and a couple of women between 18 and 49 years of age. To increase sequencing depth and limit assay-specific biases, TCR repertoire library preparation and sequencing were carried out by different laboratories using diverse techniques. For each donor, CD4 naive and CD4 memory were each run on three plates, CD8 naive on two plates, and CD8 memory on one plate. The study deeply sequenced blood TCR repertoires of roughly five healthy adults to estimate repertoire size and the extent of clonotype sharing between individuals. Between about 0.85 and 8.9 billion PBMCs per donor were obtained by leukapheresis.

As concerns this clone: Its cognate antigen has yet to be identified. No much larger clone is present one base from it, and per-base qualities are unavailable.

Using the deep immunoSEQ assay, multiplex PCR amplified TCR CDR3 regions from genomic DNA. For each cell subset, the extracted genomic DNA was distributed evenly across all wells of several immunoSEQ 96-well plates, and each plate served as one replicate. For sorted subsets, 200 to 250 ng genomic DNA, equal to 30,000 or so T cell genomes, was loaded into each replicate PCR. The purified libraries were quantified using a Qubit 3.0 fluorometer, sized with a Bioanalyzer 2100, and then quantified again using the KAPA Library Quantification kit. A separate single-read 150-cycle Illumina NextSeq 550 flow cell was used to sequence each immunoSEQ 96-well plate. Under the source paper's analysis protocol: The immunoSEQ output contained only junctional sequences without quality scores, so filtering could not match that applied to full-length reads. Sequences were annotated with PyIR, a Python wrapper for IgBLAST v1.9, using IMGT germline references to assign V/J genes and CDR3. Reads were filtered out if the reads had weak V/J assignments (E-value above 1e-6), no CDR3, stop codons, out-of-frame junctions, or ambiguous translated residues. V3J clonotypes were defined as sequences sharing an identical inferred V gene, J gene, and CDR3 amino acid sequence. Percentage overlap between repertoires was calculated by dividing the number of shared unique clonotypes by the size of the smaller repertoire. Richness of each repertoire was evaluated using RTK rarefaction, the Chao1 estimator, and Recon v2.1 estimates of unobserved clonotypes. Generation probabilities were computed with OLGA for all TCRbeta clonotypes obtained by the gDNA method from several donors. Drawn from immuneACCESS, this table holds only the in-frame rearrangements with V and J called that TCRdb kept. Clones are partly lost; checked studies trace under half to an unresolved V gene and leave the rest unexplained. Clonal size and the V and J genes are those of that table, whereas D and trimming came from the DNA. The sample data list roughly 640,000 clones, and over 65% of these were observed just once. Of the sample, roughly 1.7% is held by the ten largest clones.

Healthy HIV-negative adults with no recently reported acute infections or vaccinations were included as donors. Every donor was a Caucasian adult living in Nashville, Tennessee, USA. CD4+ T cells were enriched by magnetic negative selection, after which naive cells were positively selected on CD45RA and the negative fraction was taken as the memory subset. After blood collection by leukapheresis, PBMCs were isolated using Ficoll-Histopaque density gradient centrifugation and then cryopreserved in the vapor phase of liquid nitrogen. Analytical flow cytometry was used to check the purity and quantity of every magnetically sorted T cell population. Each sorted fraction had its genomic DNA isolated and then quantified by UV absorbance on a Nanodrop 2000c. Trimming removed 1 base from V and 0 bases from J; the gene matches leave 9 bases unexplained. The CDR3 has 18 amino acids, counting the end cysteine and phenylalanine. Kept here is only the CDR3 DNA, which spans 54 bases and is read in frame from base 1. Via the germline V gene, CDR1 is SGHTA and CDR2 FQGNSA.

The paper's findings and limits, for the study overall: Because the study included a small number of donors, the genetic and exposure-history diversity represented was limited. Based on pairwise subsampling, the degree of clonotype sharing among donors was expected to be affected by sequencing depth. Incomplete sequencing was indicated by rarefaction of sorted-subset datasets, despite the large sequencing depth. Sampling was restricted to blood, and TCR repertoires in tissue are likely to differ from TCR repertoires in blood. Higher generation probabilities were observed for clonotypes shared by all four sorted-subset donors than for non-shared clonotypes. Larger estimated clonotype richness was generally found for naive subsets than for memory subsets. Sharing across several donors was observed for around 5% of naive CD4, about 3.2% of naive CD8, 2.3% of memory CD4, and over 0.3% of memory CD8 clonotypes.

The receptor was isolated from a woman in her twenties or thirties in good health. Source material: memory CD4+ T cells sorted from blood. Reading the label with the study, this specimen's cell subset or site is: CD45RA-negative fraction. The chain links TRBV7-2 with TRBJ2-7; 10 central nucleotides agree with TRBD2. The bases are TGTGCCAGCAGCTTAGTGGGTAGCGGGAGGTATTACTCCTACGAGCAGTACTTC. Protein translation: CASSLVGSGRYYSYEQYF.